This T cell receptor (beta chain) was sequenced for a study of PD-1 blockade in classical Hodgkin lymphoma. Study-level results: No one has yet defined what causes the repertoire differences, which may be disease activity or prior therapy. After ASCT, patients who started nivolumab under 1 year later were excluded. The baseline diversity of complete responders showed similarity to that of newly diagnosed patients.

TCRdb keeps only in-frame clones here, not all; method: immunoSEQ multiplex PCR. The sample shows 25,000 to 30,000 clones, around 80% of them seen only once. Trimming pared 1 base from V and 0 bases from J, leaving 10 bases between. This CDR3 spans 15 amino acids. Germline V lookup: CDR1 KGHSH, CDR2 LQKENI. Concerning this clone: What it binds is not known.

This sample's time point: cycle 4 day 1 (C4D1), after 6 weeks of nivolumab. Exposure to brentuximab vedotin varied, and each patient had relapsed following autologous stem cell transplantation. Thawed PBMCs were the source of CD4+ T cells, purified by magnetic negative selection. The best responses consisted of complete response, partial response or progressive disease. The source of this sequence is a human donor with classical Hodgkin lymphoma. The sample consisted of CD4+ T cells from blood, taken before the fourth cycle of nivolumab. V and J are TRBV18 and TRBJ2-7; D is ambiguous. The CDR3 protein is CASSPLPSPSYEQYF. The CDR3, as DNA: TGTGCCAGCTCACCACTCCCCTCCCCCTCCTACGAGCAGTACTTC.